A selection of T cell receptor beta chains follows, all from one sample in a study of blood T cell repertoires in COVID-19. Generated by immunoSEQ multiplex PCR, the TCRdb table keeps only in-frame clones and is missing some. This sample yields over 200,000 clones, of which roughly 89% are seen a single time; 4% belongs to the top ten. Sample: PBMCs or T cells enriched from blood (not recorded which). The source of these receptors is a woman aged 25 to 39 with acute COVID-19. Both conserved end residues are part of each CDR3. A D gene is named only where the DNA matches it firmly. Clone size is stated in some rows and not others, as once, few, many or a class when expanded.

TRBV28	TRBD1	TRBJ1-5	-	TGTGCCAGCAGCCGCGGGCCCGAGACAGGGAGGCAGCCCCAGCATTTT	CASSRGPETGRQPQHF
TRBV2	TRBD2	TRBJ2-7	-	TGTGCCAGCAGTGGTAGCGGGGGCCTCTCCTACGAGCAGTACTTC	CASSGSGGLSYEQYF
TRBV6-2/TRBV6-3	-	TRBJ2-7	-	TGTGCCAGCAGTTACATTCAGATCCCCTTTTACGAGCAGTACTTC	CASSYIQIPFYEQYF
TRBV29-1	-	TRBJ2-7	once	TGCAGCGTTGTCGGGGGTTCCGTCGACGAGCAGTACTTC	CSVVGGSVDEQYF
TRBV3-1/TRBV3-2	-	TRBJ2-3	-	TGTGCCAGCAGCCAAGGTCTAGTAGCAGATACGCAGTATTTT	CASSQGLVADTQYF
TRBV19	TRBD2	TRBJ2-4	-	TGTGCCAGTAGTATAGTTTGGGAGGGGTTAGCCAAAAACATTCAGTACTTC	CASSIVWEGLAKNIQYF
TRBV27	-	TRBJ1-5	-	TGTGCCAGCAGTTTATGGGGGGATAGCAATCAGCCCCAGCATTTT	CASSLWGDSNQPQHF
TRBV11-2	-	TRBJ2-7	few	TGTGCCAGCAGACCTTGGGGGGGCCCTACTGACGAGCAGTACTTC	CASRPWGGPTDEQYF
TRBV7-6	TRBD1	TRBJ1-6	-	TGTGCCAGCAGCCTCCTGACAGGGTCCTCACCTAATTCACCCCTCCACTTT	CASSLLTGSSPNSPLHF
TRBV9	TRBD2	TRBJ2-1	once	TGTGCCAGCAGCGAACTAGCGGGGGGCCCAATTTCATACAATGAGCAGTTCTTC	CASSELAGGPISYNEQFF
TRBV27	-	TRBJ1-6	-	TGTGCCAGCAGTAAATGGGACTCTCTAGGTCTCCACTTT	CASSKWDSLGLHF
TRBV13	-	TRBJ2-2	-	TGTGCCAGCAGCTTATACAGTATCACCGGGGAGCTGTTTTTT	CASSLYSITGELFF
TRBV28	TRBD2	TRBJ2-7	few	TGTGCCAGCACCGGCACGACTAGCGGGGTGATCTACGAGCAGTACTTC	CASTGTTSGVIYEQYF
TRBV19	-	TRBJ1-3	-	TGTGCCAGTAGCAAGGGGGTGACTGGAAACACCATATATTTT	CASSKGVTGNTIYF
TRBV9	-	TRBJ2-1	-	TGTGCCAGCAGCGGGTGGGCTTTTGATGAGCAGTTCTTC	CASSGWAFDEQFF
TRBV4-1	TRBD1	TRBJ2-7	-	TGCGCCAGCAGCCAACTCTCGGACAGGCGCGAGCAGTACTTC	CASSQLSDRREQYF
TRBV28	TRBD1	TRBJ1-4	-	TGTGCCAGCAGTTTCAGTGACAGGGGGCGCGTTAATGAAAAACTGTTTTTT	CASSFSDRGRVNEKLFF
TRBV3-1/TRBV3-2	TRBD1	TRBJ1-1	-	TGTGCCAGCAGCCTCCCAGGGGGGTTTGAAGCTTTCTTT	CASSLPGGFEAFF
TRBV19	-	TRBJ1-2	-	TGTGCCAGTAGCCCCCGTCCAGGGACTGAGGAGGGCTACACCTTC	CASSPRPGTEEGYTF
TRBV4-1	TRBD2	TRBJ2-3	-	TGCGCCAGCAGCGTGATTGCCCCTAGCGGGGGGGCCGGAGATACGCAGTATTTT	CASSVIAPSGGAGDTQYF
TRBV4-1	TRBD1	TRBJ1-1	-	TGCGCCAGCAGCCCCACGGGCAGGGGGCTCACTGAAGCTTTCTTT	CASSPTGRGLTEAFF
TRBV5-1	TRBD1	TRBJ1-1	-	TGCGCCAGCAGCTTGGAGGGGGCCCTCGCTGAAGCTTTCTTT	CASSLEGALAEAFF
TRBV19	TRBD1	TRBJ2-1	-	TGTGCCAGTAGAGCCGGGACAGGGGATCTCAATGAGCAGTTCTTC	CASRAGTGDLNEQFF
TRBV7-3	-	TRBJ1-6	once	TGTGCCAGCAGCTCCCGCGGGGCAGGTTTTAATTCACCCCTCCACTTT	CASSSRGAGFNSPLHF
TRBV21-1	-	TRBJ2-1	once	TGTGCCAGGGGACAGGGCAATGAGCAGTTCTTC	CARGQGNEQFF
TRBV5-6	-	TRBJ1-1	-	TGTGCCAGCAGCTTGGATACAGTTGCTTTCTTT	CASSLDTVAFF
TRBV5-1	-	TRBJ2-1	-	TGCGCCAGCAGCGAGGGACTCAGCTCCTACAATGAGCAGTTCTTC	CASSEGLSSYNEQFF
TRBV10-2	TRBD1	TRBJ2-7	-	TGCGCCAGCAGTAGCTGGACAGGGGAAACCTACGAGCAGTACTTC	CASSSWTGETYEQYF
TRBV9	-	TRBJ1-1	few	TGTGCCAGCAGCGTAGTCAGGGACACTGAAGCTTTCTTT	CASSVVRDTEAFF
TRBV18	-	TRBJ2-7	-	TGTGCCAGCTCACCAAGGGGGGGGCTCTCCTACGAGCAGTACTTC	CASSPRGGLSYEQYF
TRBV7-8	TRBD1	TRBJ1-2	-	TGTGCCAGCAGCTTAGCAATGCAGGGGGTCGATGGCTACACCTTC	CASSLAMQGVDGYTF
TRBV27	TRBD1	TRBJ2-2	-	TGTGCCAGCAGTCCCGGACAGGGAACGAGCACCGGGGAGCTGTTTTTT	CASSPGQGTSTGELFF
TRBV10-1	-	TRBJ1-1	-	TGCGCCAGCAGGGACACCATGAACACTGAAGCTTTCTTT	CASRDTMNTEAFF
TRBV30	TRBD1	TRBJ1-2	-	TGTGCCTGGAGTCCAGGGGGAAACGAGGGTTACACCTTC	CAWSPGGNEGYTF
TRBV5-1	-	TRBJ2-3	-	TGCGCCAGCAGCCTAACGGCAGGGACAGATACGCAGTATTTT	CASSLTAGTDTQYF
TRBV9	-	TRBJ2-5	-	TGTGCCAGCAGCGTAGCTGGTAGGGGGGGATGGGAGACCCAGTACTTC	CASSVAGRGGWETQYF
TRBV29-1	TRBD1	TRBJ1-1	-	TGCAGCGTTTTCAGGGGGAGGAACACTGAAGCTTTCTTT	CSVFRGRNTEAFF
TRBV5-1	-	TRBJ2-7	-	TGCGCCAGCAGCTTAGCGGGCAAAACCTACGAGCAGTACTTC	CASSLAGKTYEQYF
TRBV6-5	-	TRBJ1-1	-	TGTGCCAGCAGTTACCAATCCTCAGGAACCCGTGAAGCTTTCTTT	CASSYQSSGTREAFF
TRBV7-8	TRBD1	TRBJ1-4	-	TGTGCCAGCAGCTATCCGGGACAGAGTGCAACTAATGAAAAACTGTTTTTT	CASSYPGQSATNEKLFF
TRBV4-1	-	TRBJ2-5	-	TGCGCCAGCAGCCAAAGTCTCTTCGCTGGGGCGCAAGAGACCCAGTACTTC	CASSQSLFAGAQETQYF
TRBV11-2	TRBD1	TRBJ1-5	-	TGTGCCAGCAGCTTTAGACAGGGGAACAATCAGCCCCAGCATTTT	CASSFRQGNNQPQHF
TRBV9	TRBD1	TRBJ1-5	few	TGTGCCAGCAGCGCAGACAGGGGGCCCTATCAGCCCCAGCATTTT	CASSADRGPYQPQHF
TRBV5-6	-	TRBJ2-2	-	TGTGCCAGCAGCTCCTGGACACATATGAACACCGGGGAGCTGTTTTTT	CASSSWTHMNTGELFF
TRBV9	-	TRBJ2-5	-	TGTGCCAGCAGCGTAGAGGGCAGGGGTCTAAAAAAAGAGACCCAGTACTTC	CASSVEGRGLKKETQYF
TRBV5-1	-	TRBJ1-1	once	TGCGCCAGCAGCTTGAGGTTGAACAGCGGACAGACGAACACTGAAGCTTTCTTT	CASSLRLNSGQTNTEAFF
TRBV11-3	TRBD1	TRBJ2-7	-	TGTGCCAGCAGCGCCCGACAGGGTGAGCAGTACTTC	CASSARQGEQYF
TRBV12-3/TRBV12-4	-	TRBJ1-1	-	TGTGCCAGCAGGGGAGGGGTGAACACTGAAGCTTTCTTT	CASRGGVNTEAFF
TRBV5-8	-	TRBJ2-3	-	TGTGCCAGCAGCTTGGGGGGAGGCAGACTCAGGAATACGCAGTATTTT	CASSLGGGRLRNTQYF
TRBV19	-	TRBJ1-1	-	TGTGCCAGTAGTATGACTGAAGACACTGAAGCTTTCTTT	CASSMTEDTEAFF
TRBV7-3	TRBD1	TRBJ2-3	-	TGTGCCAGCAGCGTCGACAGGGGACAAAATACGCAGTATTTT	CASSVDRGQNTQYF
TRBV10-1	-	TRBJ2-2	-	TGCGCCAGCAGTGCTGAACGAGACACCGGGGAGCTGTTTTTT	CASSAERDTGELFF